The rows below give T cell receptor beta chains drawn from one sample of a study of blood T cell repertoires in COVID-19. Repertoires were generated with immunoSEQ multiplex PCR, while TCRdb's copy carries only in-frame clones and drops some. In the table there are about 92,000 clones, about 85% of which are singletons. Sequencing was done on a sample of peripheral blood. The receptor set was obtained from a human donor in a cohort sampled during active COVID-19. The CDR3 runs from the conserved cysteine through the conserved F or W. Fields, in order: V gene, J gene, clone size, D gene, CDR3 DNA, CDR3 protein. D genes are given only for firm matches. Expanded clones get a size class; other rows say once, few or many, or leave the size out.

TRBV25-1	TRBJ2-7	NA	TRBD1	TGTGCCAGCAGCGCACAGGGGGCTGATCTCCAGCAGTACTTC	CASSAQGADLQQYF
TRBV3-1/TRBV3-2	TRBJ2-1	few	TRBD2	TGTGCCAGCAGCCAAGCTAGCGGGGGGAGGAATGAGCAGTTCTTC	CASSQASGGRNEQFF
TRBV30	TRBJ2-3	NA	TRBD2	TGTGCTTCGGGACTAGCGGGAGGTGGGGTGGGCACAGATACGCAGTATTTT	CASGLAGGGVGTDTQYF
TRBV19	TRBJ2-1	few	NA	TGTGCCAGTAGTATTCTACCCGGGGGTGAGCAGTTCTTC	CASSILPGGEQFF
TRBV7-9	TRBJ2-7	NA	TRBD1	TGTGCCGGGACAGGTCTTTCCGAGCAGTACTTC	CAGTGLSEQYF
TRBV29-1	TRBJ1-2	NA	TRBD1	TGCAGCGTTGAGCAGGGGGCGGGCGGCTACACCTTC	CSVEQGAGGYTF
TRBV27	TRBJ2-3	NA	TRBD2	TGTGCCAGCAGTTTCTCGGGAGGGCCGGATACGCAGTATTTT	CASSFSGGPDTQYF
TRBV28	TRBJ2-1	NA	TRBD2	TGTGCCAGCAGTCCAACACCCGGGACTAGCGGGATCCCCTACAATGAGCAGTTCTTC	CASSPTPGTSGIPYNEQFF
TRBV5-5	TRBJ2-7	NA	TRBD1	TGTGCCAGCAGCTTGGGGTGGGACAGACCCTACTCCTACGAGCAGTACTTC	CASSLGWDRPYSYEQYF
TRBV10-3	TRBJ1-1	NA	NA	TGTGCCATCAGTGGGGCAGGACTAAACACTGAAGCTTTCTTT	CAISGAGLNTEAFF
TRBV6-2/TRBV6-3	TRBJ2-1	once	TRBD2	TGTGCCAGCAGTTATCCTCCGGCTAGCGGGCATTACAATGAGCAGTTCTTC	CASSYPPASGHYNEQFF
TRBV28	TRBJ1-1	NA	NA	TGTGCCAGCAGTTATCCGGGAGTGAACACTGAAGCTTTCTTT	CASSYPGVNTEAFF
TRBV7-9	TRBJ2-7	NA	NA	TGTGCCAGCAGCCCAAGCGGACGATTCTACGAGCAGTACTTC	CASSPSGRFYEQYF
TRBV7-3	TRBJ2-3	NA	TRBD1	TGTGCCAGCAGCCGGACAGGGGGCCCAGATACGCAGTATTTT	CASSRTGGPDTQYF
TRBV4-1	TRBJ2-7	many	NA	TGCGCCAGCAGCCCGGGAGAGCTAGCAGGCTACGAGCAGTACTTC	CASSPGELAGYEQYF
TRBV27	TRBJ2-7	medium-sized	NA	TGTGCCAGCAGTTTAGGGCGTAACTCCTACGAGCAGTACTTC	CASSLGRNSYEQYF
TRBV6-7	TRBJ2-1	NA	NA	TGTGCCAGCAGTTACTCGAAGCCTGCCGGGGACTCCTACAATGAGCAGTTCTTC	CASSYSKPAGDSYNEQFF
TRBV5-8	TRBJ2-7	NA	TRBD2	TGTGCCAGCACTATGAGACTAGCGGGGGCCTACGAGCAGTACTTC	CASTMRLAGAYEQYF
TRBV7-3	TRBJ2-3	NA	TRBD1	TGTGCCAGCAGCGACCGGGACAGGGGAACAGATACGCAGTATTTT	CASSDRDRGTDTQYF
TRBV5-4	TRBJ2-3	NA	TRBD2	TGTGCCAGCAGCACTGGACTAGCGGGGTGGCCAGATACGCAGTATTTT	CASSTGLAGWPDTQYF
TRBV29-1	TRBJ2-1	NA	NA	TGCAGCGTGGGGGGTGGAAGCTCCTACAATGAGCAGTTCTTC	CSVGGGSSYNEQFF
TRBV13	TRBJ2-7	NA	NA	TGTGCCAGCAGCGTTAGGACAGCCTCCTACGAGCAGTACTTC	CASSVRTASYEQYF
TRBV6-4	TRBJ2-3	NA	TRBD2	TGTGCCAGCAGTGAGACTAGCACCACAGATACGCAGTATTTT	CASSETSTTDTQYF
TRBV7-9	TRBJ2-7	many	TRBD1	TGTGCCAGCAGCTCATCCGACAGGGAGTGGGACTACGAGCAGTACTTC	CASSSSDREWDYEQYF
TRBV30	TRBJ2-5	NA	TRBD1	TGTGCCTGGAGTCTGGGGACAGGGGGCTTGGAGACCCAGTACTTC	CAWSLGTGGLETQYF
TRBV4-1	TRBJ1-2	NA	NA	TGCGCCAGCAGCCAATCCCACAGGGATATCGACTATGGCTACACCTTC	CASSQSHRDIDYGYTF
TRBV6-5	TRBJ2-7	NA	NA	TGTGCCAGCCGCCCCCGGGGTACCTACGAGCAGTACTTC	CASRPRGTYEQYF
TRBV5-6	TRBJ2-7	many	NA	TGTGCCAGCAGCTTTGAGGTCTCCTACGAGCAGTACTTC	CASSFEVSYEQYF
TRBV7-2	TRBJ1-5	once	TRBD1	TGTGCCAGCAGCTTAAGGGACAGGGGGCAATTGTATCAGCCCCAGCATTTT	CASSLRDRGQLYQPQHF
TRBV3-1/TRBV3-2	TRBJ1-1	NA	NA	TGTGCCAGCAGGTCTACAGGGAGTACTGAAGCTTTCTTT	CASRSTGSTEAFF
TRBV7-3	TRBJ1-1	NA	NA	TGTGCCAGCAGCCTTACGCCTCAGGGGTACACTGAAGCTTTCTTT	CASSLTPQGYTEAFF
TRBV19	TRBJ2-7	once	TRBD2	TGTGCCAGTAGTATTCCAGGGACTAGCGGGTCCTACGAGCAGTACTTC	CASSIPGTSGSYEQYF
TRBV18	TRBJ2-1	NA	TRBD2	TGTGCCAGCTCACCAAGAATCGGGCAGGGAGGGGATGAGCAGTTCTTC	CASSPRIGQGGDEQFF